The rows below give T cell receptor beta chains drawn from one sample of a study of T-cell reconstitution after alpha-beta-depleted transplantation in children. A single record per CDR3 protein comes from TCRdb applying MiXCR to the PCR reads. The sample consists of approximately 980,000 distinct CDR3 sequences, less than 30% of them appearing once. The material sequenced was PBMCs, mostly from graft donor cells, taken 360 days after TCRalphabeta/CD19-depleted stem cell transplant. The source of these receptors is a boy under three years old who had a stem cell transplant for SCID, so the T cells may come from the graft donor. Both conserved end residues are trimmed from each CDR3. Each record gives: J gene, V gene, D gene, CDR3 protein. D genes are given only for firm matches.

J gene: TRBJ1-2; V gene: TRBV5-1; D gene: NA; CDR3 protein: ASSPGRSWDGYT
J gene: TRBJ2-7; V gene: TRBV12-3/TRBV12-4; D gene: NA; CDR3 protein: ASSYRDTGLYEQY
J gene: TRBJ2-1; V gene: TRBV7-2; D gene: NA; CDR3 protein: ASSLLLRREQF
J gene: TRBJ2-3; V gene: TRBV7-2; D gene: NA; CDR3 protein: ASSLGPDQSTDTQY
J gene: TRBJ1-2; V gene: TRBV29-1; D gene: NA; CDR3 protein: SVPGAYGYT
J gene: TRBJ1-1; V gene: TRBV6-1; D gene: TRBD1; CDR3 protein: ASSATGGATEAF
J gene: TRBJ2-7; V gene: TRBV27; D gene: TRBD2; CDR3 protein: ASSPRLAGEPYEQY
J gene: TRBJ2-1; V gene: TRBV12-3/TRBV12-4; D gene: NA; CDR3 protein: ASSFLARTYNEQF
J gene: TRBJ1-4; V gene: TRBV6-1; D gene: NA; CDR3 protein: ASSATGGKLF
J gene: TRBJ2-7; V gene: TRBV10-2; D gene: TRBD1; CDR3 protein: ASRDRGRVQY
J gene: TRBJ2-1; V gene: TRBV7-9; D gene: NA; CDR3 protein: ASSLLLAGAYNEQF
J gene: TRBJ2-5; V gene: TRBV12-3/TRBV12-4; D gene: TRBD2; CDR3 protein: ASSSPGTSWKETQY
J gene: TRBJ1-3; V gene: TRBV20-1; D gene: TRBD1; CDR3 protein: SASTGQAAGNTIY
J gene: TRBJ2-7; V gene: TRBV5-1; D gene: NA; CDR3 protein: ASSLAARTYEQY
J gene: TRBJ2-3; V gene: TRBV7-8; D gene: NA; CDR3 protein: ASSRSEGLDTQY
J gene: TRBJ2-7; V gene: TRBV6-2/TRBV6-3; D gene: TRBD2; CDR3 protein: ASSYQRGGRYEQY
J gene: TRBJ2-7; V gene: TRBV5-1; D gene: TRBD1; CDR3 protein: ASSAGTGNTVAYEQY
J gene: TRBJ1-1; V gene: TRBV4-2; D gene: NA; CDR3 protein: ASSQEGKGGSEAF
J gene: TRBJ2-2; V gene: TRBV30; D gene: TRBD2; CDR3 protein: AGGGGNTGELF
J gene: TRBJ2-5; V gene: TRBV5-5; D gene: NA; CDR3 protein: ASSFGALETQY
J gene: TRBJ2-5; V gene: TRBV7-8; D gene: TRBD1; CDR3 protein: ASSLEYGTGEETQY
J gene: TRBJ1-2; V gene: TRBV27; D gene: TRBD1; CDR3 protein: ASSALNTGAGYGYT
J gene: TRBJ2-7; V gene: TRBV10-3; D gene: TRBD1; CDR3 protein: AISPPGQAYEQY
J gene: TRBJ2-7; V gene: TRBV6-5; D gene: NA; CDR3 protein: ASSYGPVSEQY
J gene: TRBJ2-5; V gene: TRBV27; D gene: TRBD1; CDR3 protein: ASSQRDRLETQY
J gene: TRBJ2-5; V gene: TRBV12-3/TRBV12-4; D gene: NA; CDR3 protein: ASSLHFQETQY
J gene: TRBJ2-7; V gene: TRBV4-3; D gene: NA; CDR3 protein: ASSQGHGRYEQY
J gene: TRBJ2-7; V gene: TRBV11-1; D gene: NA; CDR3 protein: ASSNADYEQY
J gene: TRBJ1-5; V gene: TRBV5-5; D gene: NA; CDR3 protein: ASSLVRVGQPQH
J gene: TRBJ2-3; V gene: TRBV20-1; D gene: TRBD2; CDR3 protein: SGLPGLAGYLGTDTQY
J gene: TRBJ2-7; V gene: TRBV25-1; D gene: TRBD2; CDR3 protein: ASSESGLAGLREQY
J gene: TRBJ2-1; V gene: TRBV15; D gene: TRBD1; CDR3 protein: ATSSAPWGTGAYNEQF
J gene: TRBJ2-3; V gene: TRBV12-3/TRBV12-4; D gene: NA; CDR3 protein: ASSFTDADTQY
J gene: TRBJ2-2; V gene: TRBV10-2; D gene: NA; CDR3 protein: ASSVIPGNTGELF
J gene: TRBJ2-1; V gene: TRBV12-3/TRBV12-4; D gene: NA; CDR3 protein: ASYKGVASSNEQF
J gene: TRBJ1-2; V gene: TRBV11-2; D gene: NA; CDR3 protein: ASSLHGQHYGYT
J gene: TRBJ2-1; V gene: TRBV20-1; D gene: NA; CDR3 protein: SASRAPGTGNEQF
J gene: TRBJ2-1; V gene: TRBV6-1; D gene: NA; CDR3 protein: ASILGPSVALSYNEQF
J gene: TRBJ2-1; V gene: TRBV24-1; D gene: NA; CDR3 protein: ATRNRDNDNEQF
J gene: TRBJ1-1; V gene: TRBV6-5; D gene: NA; CDR3 protein: ASSYEAGVNTEAF
J gene: TRBJ2-7; V gene: TRBV5-5; D gene: NA; CDR3 protein: ASSLVRNSYEQY
J gene: TRBJ2-1; V gene: TRBV4-2; D gene: NA; CDR3 protein: ASSQVAGTFFNEQF
J gene: TRBJ1-2; V gene: TRBV6-1; D gene: NA; CDR3 protein: ASRMTVNYGYT
J gene: TRBJ2-1; V gene: TRBV27; D gene: NA; CDR3 protein: ASSFRQGVYNEQF
J gene: TRBJ2-1; V gene: TRBV12-3/TRBV12-4; D gene: NA; CDR3 protein: ASSPFDEQF
J gene: TRBJ2-1; V gene: TRBV27; D gene: TRBD1; CDR3 protein: ASSSAGTGKNEQF
J gene: TRBJ1-5; V gene: TRBV12-3/TRBV12-4; D gene: NA; CDR3 protein: ASSKQGYQPQH
J gene: TRBJ2-7; V gene: TRBV18; D gene: NA; CDR3 protein: ASSPIPGGYEQY
J gene: TRBJ1-5; V gene: TRBV6-2/TRBV6-3; D gene: NA; CDR3 protein: ASSRSSNQPQH
J gene: TRBJ1-1; V gene: TRBV7-9; D gene: NA; CDR3 protein: ASSPEQGMNTEAF
J gene: TRBJ2-5; V gene: TRBV6-1; D gene: TRBD2; CDR3 protein: ASSEVLRSSGGQETQY
J gene: TRBJ1-5; V gene: TRBV20-1; D gene: NA; CDR3 protein: SARDLGKPSNQPQH
J gene: TRBJ2-3; V gene: TRBV4-2; D gene: NA; CDR3 protein: ASSQDPSDTQY
J gene: TRBJ2-5; V gene: TRBV4-1; D gene: NA; CDR3 protein: ASSPQGNGRETQY